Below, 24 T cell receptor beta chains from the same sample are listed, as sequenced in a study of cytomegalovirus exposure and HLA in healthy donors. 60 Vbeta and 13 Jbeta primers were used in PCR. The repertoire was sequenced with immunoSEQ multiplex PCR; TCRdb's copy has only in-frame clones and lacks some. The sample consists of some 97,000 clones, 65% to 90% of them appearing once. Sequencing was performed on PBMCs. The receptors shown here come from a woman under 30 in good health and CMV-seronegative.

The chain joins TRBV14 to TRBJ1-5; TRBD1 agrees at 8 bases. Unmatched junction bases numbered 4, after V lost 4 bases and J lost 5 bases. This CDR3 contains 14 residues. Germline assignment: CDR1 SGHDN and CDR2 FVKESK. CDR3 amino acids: CASSPRGPDQPQHF. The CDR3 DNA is TGTGCCAGCAGCCCCAGGGGGCCAGATCAGCCCCAGCATTTT.

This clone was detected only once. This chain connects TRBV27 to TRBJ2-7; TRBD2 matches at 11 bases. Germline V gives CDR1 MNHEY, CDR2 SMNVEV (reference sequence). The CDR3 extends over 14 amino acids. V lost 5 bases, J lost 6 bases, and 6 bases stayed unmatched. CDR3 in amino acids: CASSISGGAGEQYF. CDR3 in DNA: TGTGCCAGCAGTATTAGCGGGGGGGCTGGCGAGCAGTACTTC.

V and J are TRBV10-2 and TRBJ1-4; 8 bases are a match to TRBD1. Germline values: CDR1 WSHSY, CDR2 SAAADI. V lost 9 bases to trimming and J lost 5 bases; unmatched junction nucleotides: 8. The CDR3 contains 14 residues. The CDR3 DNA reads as TGCGCCAGTCGCCAGGGGGCCGGGAATGAAAAACTGTTTTTT. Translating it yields CASRQGAGNEKLFF.

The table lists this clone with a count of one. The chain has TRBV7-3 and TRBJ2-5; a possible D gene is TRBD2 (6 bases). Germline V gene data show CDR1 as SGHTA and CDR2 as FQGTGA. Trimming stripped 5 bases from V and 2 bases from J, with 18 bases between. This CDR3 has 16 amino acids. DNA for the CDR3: TGTGCCAGCAGCCCCTTGGGGGGAGTGGGGCAAGAGACCCAGTACTTC. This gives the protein CASSPLGGVGQETQYF.

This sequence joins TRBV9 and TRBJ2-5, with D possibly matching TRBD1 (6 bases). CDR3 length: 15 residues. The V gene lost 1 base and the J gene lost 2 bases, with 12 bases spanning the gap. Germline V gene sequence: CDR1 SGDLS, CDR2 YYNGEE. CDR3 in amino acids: CASSVSSRGQETQYF. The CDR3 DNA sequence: TGTGCCAGCAGCGTATCTAGTAGGGGGCAAGAGACCCAGTACTTC.

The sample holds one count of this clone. The chain's CDR3 is CASSLFRGWTEAFF. In nucleotides, the CDR3 is TGTGCCAGCAGCTTATTCAGGGGTTGGACTGAAGCTTTCTTT. V is TRBV5-4 and J is TRBJ1-1, with D possibly matching TRBD1 (6 bases). In germline, CDR1 is SGHNT, CDR2 YYREEE (reference sequence). This CDR3 has 14 amino acids. V dropped 2 bases and J dropped 5 bases, with 13 bases sitting between them.

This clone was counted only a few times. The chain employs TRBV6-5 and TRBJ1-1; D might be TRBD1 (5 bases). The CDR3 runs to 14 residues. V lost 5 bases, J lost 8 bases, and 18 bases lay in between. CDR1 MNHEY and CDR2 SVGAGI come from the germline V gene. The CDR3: CASSADRASGEAFF. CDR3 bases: TGTGCCAGCAGTGCCGACAGAGCCAGCGGGGAAGCTTTCTTT.

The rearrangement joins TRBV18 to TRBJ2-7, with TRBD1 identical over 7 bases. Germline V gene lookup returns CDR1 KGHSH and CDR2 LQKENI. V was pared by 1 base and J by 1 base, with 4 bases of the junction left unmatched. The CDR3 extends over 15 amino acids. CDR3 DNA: TGTGCCAGCTCACCACTCCGGGACAGTTCCTACGAGCAGTACTTC. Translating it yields CASSPLRDSSYEQYF.

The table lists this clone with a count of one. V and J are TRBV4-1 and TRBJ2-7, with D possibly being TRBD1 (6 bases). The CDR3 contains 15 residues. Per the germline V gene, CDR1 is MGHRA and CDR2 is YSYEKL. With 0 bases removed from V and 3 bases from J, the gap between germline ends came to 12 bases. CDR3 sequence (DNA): TGCGCCAGCAGCCAAGAGGGGGCCAAGAGCTACGAGCAGTACTTC. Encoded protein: CASSQEGAKSYEQYF.

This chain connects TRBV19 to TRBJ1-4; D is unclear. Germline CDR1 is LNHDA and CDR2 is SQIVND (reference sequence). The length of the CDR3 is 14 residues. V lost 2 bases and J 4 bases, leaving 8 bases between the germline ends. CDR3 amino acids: CASSIQADNEKLFF. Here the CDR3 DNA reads TGTGCCAGTAGTATACAGGCCGATAATGAAAAACTGTTTTTT.

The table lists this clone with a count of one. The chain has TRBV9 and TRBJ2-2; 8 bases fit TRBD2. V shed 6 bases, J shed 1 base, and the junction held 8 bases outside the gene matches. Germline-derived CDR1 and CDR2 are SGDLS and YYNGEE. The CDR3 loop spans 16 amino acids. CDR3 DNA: TGTGCCAGCACCCGGGGGGCGGGAGGGAACACCGGGGAGCTGTTTTTT. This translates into CASTRGAGGNTGELFF.

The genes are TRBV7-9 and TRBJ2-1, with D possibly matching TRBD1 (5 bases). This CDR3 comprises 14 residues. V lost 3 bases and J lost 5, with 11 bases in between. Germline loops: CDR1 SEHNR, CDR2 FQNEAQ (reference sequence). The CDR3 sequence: CASSFPGIHNEQFF. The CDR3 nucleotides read TGTGCCAGCAGCTTTCCAGGGATCCACAATGAGCAGTTCTTC.

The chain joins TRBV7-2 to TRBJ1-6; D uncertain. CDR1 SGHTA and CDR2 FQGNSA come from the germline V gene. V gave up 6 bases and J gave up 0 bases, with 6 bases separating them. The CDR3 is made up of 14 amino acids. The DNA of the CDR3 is TGTGCCAGCAGGTCTCTCTCCTATAATTCACCCCTCCACTTT. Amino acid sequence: CASRSLSYNSPLHF.

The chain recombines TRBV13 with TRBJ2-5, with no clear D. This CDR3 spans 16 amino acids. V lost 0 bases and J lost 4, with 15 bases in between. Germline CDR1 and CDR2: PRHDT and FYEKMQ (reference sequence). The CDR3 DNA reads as TGTGCCAGCAGCTTAGGCAGTGGAGTTGCGAGAGAGACCCAGTACTTC. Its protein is CASSLGSGVARETQYF.

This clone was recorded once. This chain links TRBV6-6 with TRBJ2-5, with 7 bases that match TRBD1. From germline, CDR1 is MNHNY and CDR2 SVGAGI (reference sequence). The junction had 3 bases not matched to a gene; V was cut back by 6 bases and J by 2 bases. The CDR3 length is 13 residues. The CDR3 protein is CASSGTVQETQYF. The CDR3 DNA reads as TGTGCCAGCAGCGGGACAGTTCAAGAGACCCAGTACTTC.

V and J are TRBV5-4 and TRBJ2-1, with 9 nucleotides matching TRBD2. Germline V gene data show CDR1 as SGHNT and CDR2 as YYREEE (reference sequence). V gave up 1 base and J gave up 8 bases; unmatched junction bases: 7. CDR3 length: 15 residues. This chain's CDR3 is CASSLFSGRPDEQFF. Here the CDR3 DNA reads TGTGCCAGCAGCTTGTTCAGCGGGAGGCCCGATGAGCAGTTCTTC.

The CDR3 is CASSYKTGESYEQYF. CDR3 in DNA: TGCGCCAGCAGCTACAAGACAGGGGAATCCTACGAGCAGTACTTC. The rearrangement uses TRBV5-1 and TRBJ2-7, with TRBD1 matching 8 bases. Germline V gene data show CDR1 as SGHRS and CDR2 as YFSETQ. The CDR3 is 15 residues long. V was clipped by 3 bases and J by 1 base; unmatched bases: 6.

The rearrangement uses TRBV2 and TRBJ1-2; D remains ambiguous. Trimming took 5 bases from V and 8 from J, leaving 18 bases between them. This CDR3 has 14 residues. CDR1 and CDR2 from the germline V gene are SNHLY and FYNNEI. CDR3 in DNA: TGTGCCAGCAGTCCCCGTACCGCAACAAAAGGCTACACCTTC. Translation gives CASSPRTATKGYTF.

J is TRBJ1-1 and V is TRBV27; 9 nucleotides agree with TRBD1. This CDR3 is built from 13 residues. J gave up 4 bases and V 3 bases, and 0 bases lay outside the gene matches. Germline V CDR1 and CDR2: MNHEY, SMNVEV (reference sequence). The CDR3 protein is CASSLDRGTEAFF. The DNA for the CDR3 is TGTGCCAGCAGTTTGGACAGGGGCACTGAAGCTTTCTTT.

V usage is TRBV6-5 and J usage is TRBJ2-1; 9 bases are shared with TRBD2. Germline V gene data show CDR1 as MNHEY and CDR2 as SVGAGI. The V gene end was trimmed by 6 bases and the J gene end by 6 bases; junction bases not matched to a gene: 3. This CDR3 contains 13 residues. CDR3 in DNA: TGTGCCAGCAGGCCTAGCGGGGCCAATGAGCAGTTCTTC. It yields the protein CASRPSGANEQFF.

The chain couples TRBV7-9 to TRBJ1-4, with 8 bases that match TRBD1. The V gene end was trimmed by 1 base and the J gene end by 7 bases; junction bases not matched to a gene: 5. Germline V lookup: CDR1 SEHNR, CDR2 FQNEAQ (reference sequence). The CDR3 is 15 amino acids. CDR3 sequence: CASSLGVTGVEKLFF. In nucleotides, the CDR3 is TGTGCCAGCAGCTTAGGCGTGACAGGGGTTGAAAAACTGTTTTTT.

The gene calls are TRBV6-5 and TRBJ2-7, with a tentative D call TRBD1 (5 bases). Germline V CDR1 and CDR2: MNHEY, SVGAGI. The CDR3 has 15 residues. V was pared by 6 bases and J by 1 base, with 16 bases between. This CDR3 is CASSPPTGRSYEQYF. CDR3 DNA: TGTGCCAGCAGCCCCCCCACAGGTAGATCCTACGAGCAGTACTTC.

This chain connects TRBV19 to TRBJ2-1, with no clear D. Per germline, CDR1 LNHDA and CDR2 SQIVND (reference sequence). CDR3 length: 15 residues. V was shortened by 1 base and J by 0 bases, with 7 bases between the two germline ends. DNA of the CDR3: TGTGCCAGTAGTATAGGCCTCAGCTCCTACAATGAGCAGTTCTTC. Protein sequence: CASSIGLSSYNEQFF.

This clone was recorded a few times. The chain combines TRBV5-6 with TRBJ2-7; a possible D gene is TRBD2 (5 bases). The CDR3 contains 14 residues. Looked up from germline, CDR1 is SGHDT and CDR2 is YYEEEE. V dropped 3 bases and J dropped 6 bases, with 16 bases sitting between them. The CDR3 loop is CASSYRGLLSEQYF. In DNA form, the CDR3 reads TGTGCCAGCAGCTACCGTGGACTTCTTTCCGAGCAGTACTTC.